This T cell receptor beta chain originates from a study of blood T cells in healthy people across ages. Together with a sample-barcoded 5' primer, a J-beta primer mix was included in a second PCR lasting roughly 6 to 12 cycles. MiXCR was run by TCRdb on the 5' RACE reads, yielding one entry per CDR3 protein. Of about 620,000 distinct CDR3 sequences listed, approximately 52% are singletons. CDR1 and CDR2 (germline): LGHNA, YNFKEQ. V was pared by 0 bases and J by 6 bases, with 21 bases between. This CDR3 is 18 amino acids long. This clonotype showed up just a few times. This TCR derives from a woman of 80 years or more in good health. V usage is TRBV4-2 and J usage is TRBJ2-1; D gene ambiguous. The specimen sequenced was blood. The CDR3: CASSQEIYARASRNEQFF. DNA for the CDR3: TGTGCCAGCAGCCAAGAGATTTATGCACGAGCGAGCCGCAATGAGCAGTTCTTC.